These 31 T cell receptor beta chains share one sample of origin, sequenced in a study of cytomegalovirus exposure and HLA in healthy donors. 13 Jbeta primers and 60 Vbeta primers were used for the PCR. TCRdb keeps only in-frame clones here, not all; method: immunoSEQ multiplex PCR. Of about 110,000 clones in the sample, around 70% were seen once. Sequences were obtained from PBMCs. Receptors were obtained from a man aged 25-45 years in good health and CMV-seronegative.

CDR3 in amino acids: CASSANRDSPLYRYGYTF. In DNA form, the CDR3 reads TGTGCCAGCAGTGCGAACCGGGACAGTCCCCTCTATCGTTATGGCTACACCTTC. This chain joins TRBV6-1 and TRBJ1-2, with TRBD1 matching 7 bases. V gave up 4 bases and J gave up 5 bases; unmatched junction bases: 19. This CDR3 contains 18 residues. Per germline, CDR1 MNHNS and CDR2 SASEGT.

This clone was picked up a small number of times. The rearrangement uses TRBV30 and TRBJ1-5; 7 nucleotides agree with TRBD1. Germline V CDR1 and CDR2: GTSNPN, SVGIG (reference sequence). The CDR3 spans 12 residues. The V and J ends lost 4 bases and 7 bases, in that order; junction bases with no gene match: 4. DNA of the CDR3: TGTGCCTGGAACCAGGGGGTCCAGCCCCAGCATTTT. As protein: CAWNQGVQPQHF.

This chain uses TRBV7-2 with TRBJ1-4; D not resolved. This CDR3 is 13 amino acids long. With 1 base removed from V and 6 bases from J, the gap between germline ends came to 6 bases. CDR1 and CDR2 (germline): SGHTA, FQGNSA. The DNA for the CDR3 is TGTGCCAGCAGCTTAGTAGCCGATGAAAAACTGTTTTTT. Translation: CASSLVADEKLFF.

This chain connects TRBV7-2 to TRBJ2-5; possibly TRBD2 for D (7 bases). V was shortened by 1 base and J by 7 bases, with 19 bases between the two germline ends. The germline V gene has CDR1 SGHTA and CDR2 FQGNSA. The CDR3 is 16 residues long. CDR3: CASSLDGGGLFGTQYF. CDR3 sequence (DNA): TGTGCCAGCAGCTTAGATGGCGGGGGCCTGTTCGGGACCCAGTACTTC.

The rearrangement links TRBV2 to TRBJ1-6, with D uncertain. Germline lookup yields CDR1 SNHLY and CDR2 FYNNEI. The CDR3 length is 14 residues. V lost 7 bases, J lost 6 bases, and 13 bases lay in between. CDR3 in DNA: TGTGCCAGCAACGAACAGACTAGTAATTCACCCCTCCACTTT. Amino acids: CASNEQTSNSPLHF.

The V gene is TRBV19, the J gene TRBJ1-3; D is undetermined. Trimming took 5 bases from V and 0 from J, leaving 11 bases between them. The CDR3 has 15 amino acids. Germline V CDR1 and CDR2: LNHDA, SQIVND (reference sequence). This chain's CDR3 is CASSPQQSSGNTIYF. CDR3 nucleotide sequence: TGTGCCAGTAGTCCACAGCAGAGCTCTGGAAACACCATATATTTT. The full variable domain, its missing parts supplied by reference TRBV19 and TRBJ1-3, is DGGITQSPKYLFRKEGQNVTLSCEQNLNHDAMYWYRQDPGQGLRLIYYSQIVNDFQKGDIAEGYSVSREKKESFPLTVTSAQKNPTAFYLCASSPQQSSGNTIYFGEGSWLTVV.

This clone showed up just a few times. The genes are TRBV19 and TRBJ1-1, with TRBD1 identical over 7 bases. Germline-derived CDR1 and CDR2 are LNHDA and SQIVND (reference sequence). This CDR3 spans 13 amino acids. V lost 5 bases and J lost 1; bases outside the gene matches: 1. The CDR3 sequence: CASSYRGNTEAFF. In DNA form, the CDR3 reads TGTGCCAGTAGTTACAGGGGGAACACTGAAGCTTTCTTT.

The CDR3 nucleotides read TGTGCCAGTAGTATAAGGACAGGGAGAGAAAAACTGTTTTTT. It specifies CASSIRTGREKLFF. The chain couples TRBV19 to TRBJ1-4; 8 nucleotides align to TRBD1. The CDR3 is 14 amino acids. The germline CDR1 and CDR2 sequences are LNHDA and SQIVND (reference sequence). V was clipped by 2 bases and J by 8 bases; unmatched bases: 4.

The rearrangement joins TRBV7-2 to TRBJ2-2; the D is unclear. Trimming left V 4 bases short and J 7 bases short, with 7 bases between. CDR1 is SGHTA and CDR2 is FQGNSA in the germline V gene. The CDR3 covers 12 residues. CDR3 in DNA: TGTGCCAGCAGCTCCAGTGTCGGGGAGCTGTTTTTT. Its protein product is CASSSSVGELFF.

The chain combines TRBV4-2 with TRBJ2-7; TRBD2 matches 11 bases. The CDR3 consists of 16 residues. Germline V gives CDR1 LGHNA, CDR2 YNFKEQ. J was trimmed by 1 base and V by 4 bases; bases with no gene match: 6. The CDR3 sequence: CASSRGTSGRSYEQYF. The CDR3 DNA reads TGTGCCAGCAGCCGCGGGACTAGCGGACGATCCTACGAGCAGTACTTC.

This chain links TRBV11-3 with TRBJ2-3; TRBD1 matches at 9 bases. There are 15 residues in the CDR3. Per the germline V gene, CDR1 is SGHNT and CDR2 is YENEEA. V was clipped by 5 bases and J by 6 bases; unmatched bases: 9. The CDR3 protein is CASSPPGQGGDTQYF. CDR3 DNA: TGTGCCAGCAGCCCGCCGGGACAGGGTGGCGATACGCAGTATTTT.

The chain is built from TRBV7-9 and TRBJ2-5; no clear D. V lost 0 bases and J lost 1, with 9 bases in between. From germline, CDR1 is SEHNR and CDR2 FQNEAQ (reference sequence). The CDR3 sequence is 15 residues long. CDR3 in amino acids: CASSLAVSFQETQYF. The CDR3 DNA sequence: TGTGCCAGCAGCTTAGCAGTGAGCTTCCAAGAGACCCAGTACTTC.

This CDR3 is CASSLTGPSGAFF. The CDR3 DNA reads as TGTGCCAGCAGCCTGACAGGGCCCTCCGGAGCTTTCTTT. The chain has TRBV7-9 and TRBJ1-1; the match to TRBD1 covers 7 bases. J gave up 10 bases and V 5 bases, and 10 bases lay outside the gene matches. Germline CDR1 is SEHNR and CDR2 is FQNEAQ (reference sequence). The CDR3 contains 13 residues.

In its sample, this clone was seen a few times. V usage is TRBV2 and J usage is TRBJ2-1; 8 nucleotides line up with TRBD2. CDR3 length: 15 residues. CDR1 is SNHLY, CDR2 FYNNEI, per germline. V dropped 4 bases and J dropped 7; count of bases not matched to a gene: 9. The CDR3 DNA follows: TGTGCCAGCAGTGGCTTCAGCGGGGGATCAAATGAGCAGTTCTTC. Its translation: CASSGFSGGSNEQFF.

The J gene is TRBJ1-2, the V gene TRBV18; TRBD1 is a possible D gene (5 bases). There are 13 residues in the CDR3. The germline CDR1 and CDR2 sequences are KGHSH and LQKENI. V gave up 3 bases and J gave up 6 bases, with 11 bases separating them. CDR3 protein: CASSPDKFDGYTF. CDR3 nucleotides: TGTGCCAGCTCACCGGACAAATTCGATGGCTACACCTTC.

The rearrangement uses TRBV11-2 and TRBJ2-5, with 8 bases lining up with TRBD1. Unmatched junction bases numbered 9, after V lost 5 bases and J lost 4 bases. The CDR3 runs 15 residues. CDR1 and CDR2 from the germline V gene are SGHAT and FQNNGV. The CDR3 region has the DNA TGTGCCAGCAGCCGCACGCCGGGACAGGCAGAGACCCAGTACTTC. Protein product: CASSRTPGQAETQYF.

This clone was found once. The gene calls are TRBV11-3 and TRBJ2-5; tentative D call: TRBD1 (5 bases). Germline CDR1 and CDR2: SGHNT and YENEEA. The CDR3 spans 14 residues. Trimming cost V 2 bases and J 5 bases, with 12 bases left between them. The CDR3 region has the DNA TGTGCCAGCAGCTTAAATGGGCCAGGGGAGACCCAGTACTTC. It translates to CASSLNGPGETQYF.

The rearrangement joins TRBV30 to TRBJ2-7, with 7 bases that match TRBD1. Germline V gene lookup returns CDR1 GTSNPN and CDR2 SVGIG (reference sequence). The trim removed 2 bases at V and 5 bases at J, leaving 0 bases unmatched. The CDR3 sequence is 11 residues long. The CDR3 sequence: CAWSRGHEQYF. In DNA, the CDR3 is TGTGCCTGGAGTAGGGGGCACGAGCAGTACTTC.

This clone has just a few counts. A read error likely explains this, since a far larger clone differs by one base. At the DNA level, this CDR3 is encoded by other sequences in the same sample as well. J is TRBJ1-1 and V is TRBV7-9; 8 bases match TRBD1. From germline, CDR1 is SEHNR and CDR2 FQNEAQ (reference sequence). Trimming cost V 5 bases and J 4 bases; bases outside gene matches: 6. This CDR3 spans 14 amino acids. This CDR3 is CASSQTRGLTEAFF. In nucleotides, the CDR3 is TGTGCCAGCAGCCAAACCAGGGGGCTCACTGAAGCTTTCTTT.

V and J are TRBV4-1 and TRBJ1-2, with TRBD1 matching 7 bases. Losses at the gene ends were 1 base for V and 0 bases for J; bases not matched to a gene: 8. This CDR3 is built from 17 residues. Germline-derived CDR1 and CDR2 are MGHRA and YSYEKL. In DNA form, the CDR3 reads TGCGCCAGCAGCCAAGTAGGGGGCGCGCCAGCTAACTATGGCTACACCTTC. Protein sequence: CASSQVGGAPANYGYTF.

The table lists this clone with a few counts. The chain has TRBV11-2 and TRBJ1-1, with 7 bases matching TRBD1. The CDR3 totals 14 residues. Looked up from germline, CDR1 is SGHAT and CDR2 is FQNNGV. V dropped 0 bases and J dropped 8; count of bases not matched to a gene: 6. The DNA for the CDR3 is TGTGCCAGCAGCTTAGAGACAGGGTGCACCGAAGCTTTCTTT. Its protein product is CASSLETGCTEAFF.

This sequence joins TRBV6-5 and TRBJ2-7, with a possible D match to TRBD2 (6 bases). V lost 2 bases and J 3 bases, leaving 11 bases between the germline ends. The germline V gene has CDR1 MNHEY and CDR2 SVGAGI. CDR3 size: 14 residues. The CDR3 nucleotides are TGTGCCAGCAGTTACATCACGGGGGACTACGAGCAGTACTTC. It is translated as CASSYITGDYEQYF.

CDR3 in DNA: TGTGCCAGTAGTATCGGGGGGGCGCGTAAACTGTTTTTT. This translates into CASSIGGARKLFF. This rearrangement joins TRBV19 to TRBJ1-4; D possibly corresponds to TRBD1 (6 bases). V lost 3 bases and J 11 bases, leaving 13 bases between the germline ends. This CDR3 has 13 amino acids. Germline CDR1 is LNHDA and CDR2 is SQIVND (reference sequence).

This clone turned up a few times. This chain links TRBV6-4 with TRBJ1-5; D is unresolved. Germline V CDR1 and CDR2: MRHNA, SNTAGT. This CDR3 contains 15 residues. V was clipped by 0 bases and J by 4 bases, with 10 bases between them. The CDR3: CASSDSKVENQPQHF. CDR3 DNA sequence: TGTGCCAGCAGTGACTCGAAGGTGGAGAATCAGCCCCAGCATTTT.

The rearrangement links TRBV2 to TRBJ1-1; 9 bases agree with TRBD1. The length of the CDR3 is 16 residues. CDR1 SNHLY and CDR2 FYNNEI come from the germline V gene. V was pared by 9 bases and J by 4 bases, with 15 bases of the junction left unmatched. The CDR3 reads CARSSPGQGRATEAFF. The CDR3 nucleotides read TGTGCCAGGAGCTCTCCGGGACAGGGACGGGCCACTGAAGCTTTCTTT.

This clone has a handful of counts. The chain is built from TRBV2 and TRBJ2-2; 11 bases match TRBD1. Per the germline V gene, CDR1 is SNHLY and CDR2 is FYNNEI. Trimming removed 7 bases from V and 2 bases from J; junction bases left unmatched: 6. CDR3 length: 16 residues. The CDR3 protein is CASNGQGALNTGELFF. As DNA, the CDR3 is TGTGCCAGCAATGGACAGGGGGCACTCAACACCGGGGAGCTGTTTTTT.

The chain carries TRBV28 and TRBJ1-2; maybe TRBD1 (6 bases). The CDR3 is 15 residues long. The V end was cut by 2 bases, the J end by 7 bases, with 17 bases between. Germline CDR1 and CDR2: MDHEN and SYDVKM. Here the CDR3 reads CASSLPSQGSTGYTF. The DNA for the CDR3 is TGTGCCAGCAGTTTACCGTCACAGGGATCCACTGGCTACACCTTC.

The CDR3 nucleotides read TGTGCCAGCAGCTTAGGGCGGCACTACGAGCAGTACTTC. It yields the protein CASSLGRHYEQYF. The chain couples TRBV7-8 to TRBJ2-7; D not resolved. V dropped 1 base and J dropped 3 bases, with 7 bases sitting between them. Germline V lookup: CDR1 SGHVS, CDR2 FQNEAQ. The CDR3 sequence is 13 residues long.

V usage is TRBV30 and J usage is TRBJ2-1, with a weak D call TRBD1 (6 bases). CDR1 and CDR2 (germline): GTSNPN, SVGIG (reference sequence). With 0 bases removed from V and 3 bases from J, the gap between germline ends came to 12 bases. This CDR3 contains 15 residues. The CDR3 spells CAWSVQGGRYNEQFF. The CDR3 nucleotides are TGTGCCTGGAGTGTACAGGGCGGGCGCTACAATGAGCAGTTCTTC.

CDR3 bases: TGCGCCAGCAGCGGCGACAGGGCCTCGGGCCTCTACACCTTC. Its translation: CASSGDRASGLYTF. The V and J genes are TRBV5-1 and TRBJ1-2; 7 bases are a match to TRBD1. Germline V CDR1 and CDR2: SGHRS, YFSETQ. J was trimmed by 10 bases and V by 4 bases; bases with no gene match: 13. The CDR3 totals 14 residues.

Concerning this clone: One end of the junction fails to match germline, which may point to a read error. V and J are TRBV7-9 and TRBJ1-3, with unresolved D. The CDR3 contains 15 residues. Germline-derived CDR1 and CDR2 are SEHNR and FQNEAQ (reference sequence). CDR3 sequence reads: CACSLDSVSGNTIYF. In DNA form, the CDR3 reads TGTGCCTGCAGCTTAGATTCAGTCTCTGGAAACACCATATATTTT.